The rows below give T cell receptor beta chains drawn from one sample of a study of OX40 agonist ivuxolimab in advanced cancers. Here immunoSEQ multiplex PCR was the method, and the copy in TCRdb shows in-frame clones only, minus some. Here the sample spans tens of thousands of clones, 83% being singletons. The input for sequencing was CD4+ or CD8+ T cells sorted from blood, taken in a trial of the OX40 agonist ivuxolimab. The receptors stem from an adult with an advanced solid tumor such as melanoma, head and neck, liver or kidney cancer. Both conserved end residues are part of each CDR3. D genes are given only for firm matches. The size field is filled for only some rows; it gives once, few, many or a size class.

abundance,j_gene,d_gene,v_gene,CDR3aa,CDR3nt
few,TRBJ1-1,.,TRBV4-1,CASSGLNTEAFF,TGCGCCAGCAGCGGACTGAACACTGAAGCTTTCTTT
.,TRBJ2-7,.,TRBV27,CASSSVGRNEQYF,TGTGCCAGCAGTTCTGTGGGCCGCAACGAGCAGTACTTC
.,TRBJ1-2,.,TRBV4-3,CASSPDPRVEYGYTF,TGCGCCAGCAGCCCGGACCCCCGAGTGGAATATGGCTACACCTTC
.,TRBJ2-7,.,TRBV4-2,CASSQEELPSQEQYF,TGTGCCAGCAGCCAAGAGGAACTCCCGTCGCAGGAGCAGTACTTC
.,TRBJ2-3,.,TRBV9,CASNAAETSTDTQYF,TGTGCCAGCAATGCGGCGGAGACTAGCACAGATACGCAGTATTTT
.,TRBJ2-5,.,TRBV6-5,CASSYLGAQETQYF,TGTGCCAGCAGTTACCTCGGGGCACAAGAGACCCAGTACTTC
.,TRBJ2-2,.,TRBV13,CASSLSGELFF,TGTGCCAGCAGCTTGAGCGGGGAGCTGTTTTTT
.,TRBJ1-1,TRBD1,TRBV28,CASSRTTGENLNTEAFF,TGTGCCAGCAGCCGTACCACAGGGGAGAACCTGAACACTGAAGCTTTCTTT
.,TRBJ2-5,TRBD2,TRBV7-6,CASSFRLAGGQETQYF,TGTGCCAGCAGCTTCCGACTAGCGGGGGGACAAGAGACCCAGTACTTC
.,TRBJ2-2,.,TRBV20-1,CSAPGSAELFF,TGCAGTGCGCCCGGGAGTGCGGAGCTGTTTTTT
.,TRBJ2-1,TRBD2,TRBV29-1,CSVEPGLAGHNEQFF,TGCAGCGTTGAACCAGGACTAGCGGGGCACAATGAGCAGTTCTTC
few,TRBJ2-7,.,TRBV5-1,CASSPRDNYEQYF,TGCGCCAGCAGCCCTCGGGACAACTACGAGCAGTACTTC
.,TRBJ2-1,TRBD2,TRBV4-2,CASSQGLADYNEQFF,TGTGCCAGCAGCCAAGGGCTAGCGGACTACAATGAGCAGTTCTTC
once,TRBJ2-7,.,TRBV5-8,CASSLLNGGQYF,TGTGCCAGCAGCCTTCTTAACGGGGGGCAGTACTTC
.,TRBJ2-3,.,TRBV10-1,CASSESRIATDTQYF,TGCGCCAGCAGTGAGTCGAGGATAGCCACAGATACGCAGTATTTT
medium-sized,TRBJ1-6,.,TRBV10-3,CAIRGAERDSVGALHF,TGTGCCATCAGGGGTGCCGAACGGGACTCTGTGGGGGCCCTCCACTTT
.,TRBJ2-2,.,TRBV9,CASSVSWQGAGELFF,TGTGCCAGCAGCGTATCGTGGCAGGGCGCCGGGGAGCTGTTTTTT
.,TRBJ1-6,TRBD1,TRBV7-3,CASSLFSRQGHNSPLHF,TGTGCCAGCAGCTTATTTAGCCGACAGGGCCATAATTCACCCCTCCACTTT
once,TRBJ2-5,.,TRBV28,CASRPEGGETQYF,TGTGCCAGCAGGCCCGAGGGGGGAGAGACCCAGTACTTC
.,TRBJ2-2,TRBD2,TRBV2,CVAGRVNTGELFF,TGCGTAGCGGGCAGAGTTAACACCGGGGAGCTGTTTTTT
.,TRBJ2-5,TRBD2,TRBV18,CASSSRGVGETQYF,TGTGCCAGCTCATCCCGGGGGGTAGGAGAGACCCAGTACTTC
.,TRBJ2-3,TRBD1,TRBV7-9,CASSSDRVITDTQYF,TGTGCCAGCAGCTCGGACAGGGTAATCACAGATACGCAGTATTTT
.,TRBJ2-3,TRBD2,TRBV9,CASSVGVMGGGLQDTQYF,TGTGCCAGCAGCGTAGGGGTAATGGGCGGGGGGTTGCAAGATACGCAGTATTTT
medium-sized,TRBJ2-1,.,TRBV19,CASSIERTDPSGEQFF,TGTGCCAGTAGTATAGAAAGGACAGACCCTTCGGGTGAGCAGTTCTTC
.,TRBJ1-1,.,TRBV10-2,CASSGKSEAFF,TGCGCCAGCAGTGGGAAGAGTGAAGCTTTCTTT
.,TRBJ1-1,.,TRBV7-9,CASSLGQNTEAFF,TGTGCCAGCAGCCTGGGACAGAACACTGAAGCTTTCTTT
.,TRBJ2-7,TRBD2,TRBV6-5,CASSYSLAGGHEQYF,TGTGCCAGCAGTTACTCTTTAGCGGGAGGTCACGAGCAGTACTTC
.,TRBJ2-5,TRBD2,TRBV7-9,CASSPAGGQYF,TGTGCCAGCAGCCCGGCGGGGGGCCAGTACTTC
.,TRBJ1-1,.,TRBV11-2,CASSPERSSILEAFF,TGTGCCAGCAGCCCCGAGAGATCGTCCATTCTTGAAGCTTTCTTT